This TCR beta chain was obtained from a study of cytomegalovirus exposure and HLA in healthy donors. Study results and caveats: A prior analysis recorded that most TCR beta V segments were productive about 87% or about 30% of the time. The study listed 150 to 200 cytomegalovirus-associated TCR beta chains. There were some V segments, including TRBV6-2 and TRBV6-3, excluded as indistinguishable. Per published accounts, TCR beta sequences correctly predicted the HLA-A and HLA-B alleles of most subjects.

A remark on this clone: Its antigen is still unknown.

PCR primers comprised 60 Vbeta and 13 Jbeta primers. This table comes from immunoSEQ multiplex PCR, and its TCRdb copy is limited to in-frame clones, with some not included. The sample includes under 200,000 clones, 82% of them seen just once. CDR1 SNHLY and CDR2 FYNNEI come from the germline V gene. V lost 6 bases and J 0 bases, leaving 18 bases between the germline ends. The CDR3 covers 17 residues. Sequences were obtained from PBMCs. The sequence derives from a girl aged 2 to 9 in good health and CMV-seropositive. The chain joins TRBV2 to TRBJ1-5, with unresolved D. CDR3 residues: CASRANPFRYSNQPQHF. In nucleotides, the CDR3 is TGTGCCAGCAGAGCTAACCCCTTCAGGTATAGCAATCAGCCCCAGCATTTT.